A selection of T cell receptor beta chains follows, all from one sample in a study of a mutant IDH1 vaccine in newly diagnosed glioma. Sequenced by immunoSEQ multiplex PCR; TCRdb stores in-frame clones only, minus some. Found here are fewer than 65,000 clones, around 80% of them singletons; the top ten hold approximately 1.8%. The sample in question was PBMCs, obtained from a glioma patient treated with radiotherapy, temozolomide or both. Receptor source: a woman between 40 and 55 years old with glioma. The CDR3 runs from the conserved cysteine through the conserved F or W. A D gene is named only where the DNA matches it firmly. Where a row states a size, it is once, few, many or the class of an expanded clone; other rows omit it.

>-|-|TRBV7-2|TRBJ2-5
TGTGCCAGCAGCCCCGACGTGGCCCAGTACTTC
CASSPDVAQYF
>few|-|TRBV30|TRBJ1-2
TGTGCCTGGAGTGTAGGACCCGCTGGCGCCTTC
CAWSVGPAGAF
>-|TRBD1|TRBV27|TRBJ1-6
TGTGCCAGCAGAACCGGGACAGGGGGCTTGACCCTCCACTTT
CASRTGTGGLTLHF
>-|TRBD2|TRBV2|TRBJ2-5
TGTGCCAGCAGTGTGGCTAGCGGGAGCCTAGGGGAGACCCAGTACTTC
CASSVASGSLGETQYF
>-|-|TRBV19|TRBJ2-3
TGTGCCAGTAGTATAGGGAGCGTGGCAGATACGCAGTATTTT
CASSIGSVADTQYF
>-|-|TRBV10-3|TRBJ2-5
TGTGCCATCAGTGAGTCCGGGGAGACCCAGTACTTC
CAISESGETQYF
>-|TRBD1|TRBV6-5|TRBJ1-3
TGTGCCAGCAGCATCGACAGGGCAGGAAACACCATATATTTT
CASSIDRAGNTIYF
>-|-|TRBV10-3|TRBJ2-2
TGTGCCGTGCTCCGGACGGCGAACACCGGGGAGCTGTTTTTT
CAVLRTANTGELFF
>-|-|TRBV27|TRBJ2-5
TGTGCCAGCAGTTTGGGTAGGGCAGAGACCCAGTACTTC
CASSLGRAETQYF
>-|TRBD1|TRBV14|TRBJ2-1
TGTGCCAGCAGCTACCGACAGGGGGTCCATGAGCAGTTCTTC
CASSYRQGVHEQFF
>once|TRBD1|TRBV5-1|TRBJ1-1
TGCGCCAGCTTTGAAGGGACAGGCGGGGAAGCTTTCTTT
CASFEGTGGEAFF
>few|-|TRBV6-1|TRBJ1-1
TGTGCCAGCTCCCTGGGGGGGAACACTGAAGCTTTCTTT
CASSLGGNTEAFF
>few|TRBD1|TRBV14|TRBJ1-6
TGTGCCAGCAGCCAAGATCCACAGGGGAGATCACCCCTCCACTTT
CASSQDPQGRSPLHF
>-|-|TRBV6-5|TRBJ1-5
TGTGCCAGCAGTCAAGATAGCAATCAGCCCCAGCATTTT
CASSQDSNQPQHF
>-|TRBD1|TRBV7-9|TRBJ2-7
TGTGCCAGCAGCGCGACGAACAGGGGGCTCAACGAGCAGTACTTC
CASSATNRGLNEQYF